This TCR beta chain was identified in a study of blood T cell repertoires in COVID-19. Overall study: Collection of acute and convalescent COVID-19 samples took place in the United States, Italy and Spain.

Patients at the Seattle site were enrolled during active infection and followed longitudinally. The CDR3 spans 12 residues. In germline, CDR1 is SNHLY, CDR2 FYNNEI. The V end was cut by 8 bases, the J end by 4 bases, with 11 bases between. As processed by the authors: Amplification with reference gene primers provided the estimates of nucleated cell counts. The protocol was immunoSEQ multiplex PCR, while the TCRdb copy is restricted to in-frame clones and leaves out a portion. The V and J calls and clone size are taken from that table; D and trimming were inferred from the DNA. The repertoire holds around 190,000 clones, with more than 75% as singletons.

This clonotype originated in a woman in her thirties or forties with COVID-19, enrolled during active disease. V usage is TRBV2 and J usage is TRBJ1-1; no clear D. Sequencing was done on a sample of peripheral blood. CDR3 coding DNA: TGTGCCAGCTTGCAGGTTGGCACTGAAGCTTTCTTT. Protein product: CASLQVGTEAFF.